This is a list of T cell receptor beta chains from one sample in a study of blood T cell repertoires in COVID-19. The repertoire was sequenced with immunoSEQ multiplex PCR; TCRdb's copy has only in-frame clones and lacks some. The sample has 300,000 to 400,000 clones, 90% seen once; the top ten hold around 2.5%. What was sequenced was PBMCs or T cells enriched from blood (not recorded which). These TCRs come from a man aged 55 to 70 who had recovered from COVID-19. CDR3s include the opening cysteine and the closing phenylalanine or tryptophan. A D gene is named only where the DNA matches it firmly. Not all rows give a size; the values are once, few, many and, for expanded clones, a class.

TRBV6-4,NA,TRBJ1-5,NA,CASSDLTGSLSNQPQHF,TGTGCCAGCAGTGACCTGACCGGGAGTCTTAGCAATCAGCCCCAGCATTTT
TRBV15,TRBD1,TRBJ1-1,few,CATSSPNYLTGRMNTEAFF,TGTGCCACCAGCAGTCCCAATTACCTGACAGGGAGAATGAACACTGAAGCTTTCTTT
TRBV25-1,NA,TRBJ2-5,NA,CASSDPAWETQYF,TGTGCCAGCAGTGATCCAGCGTGGGAGACCCAGTACTTC
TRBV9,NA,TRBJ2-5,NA,CASSASRGAYETQYF,TGTGCCAGCAGCGCTTCCCGGGGGGCTTATGAGACCCAGTACTTC
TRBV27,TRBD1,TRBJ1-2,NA,CASSLTGAGNYGYTF,TGTGCCAGCAGTCTCACAGGGGCCGGTAACTATGGCTACACCTTC
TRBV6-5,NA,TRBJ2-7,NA,CASSNQGYEQYF,TGTGCCAGCAGTAACCAGGGTTACGAGCAGTACTTC
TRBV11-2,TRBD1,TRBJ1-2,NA,CASSVLQGAIPLLNYGYTF,TGTGCCAGCAGCGTCCTTCAGGGGGCCATCCCTCTGCTAAACTATGGCTACACCTTC
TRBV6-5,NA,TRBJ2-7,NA,CASRQGSSYEQYF,TGTGCCAGCCGCCAGGGGAGCTCCTACGAGCAGTACTTC
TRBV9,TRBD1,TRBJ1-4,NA,CASSVDGTGREKLFF,TGTGCCAGCAGCGTAGATGGGACAGGGCGTGAAAAACTGTTTTTT
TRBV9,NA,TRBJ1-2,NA,CASSANVLTGPGYTF,TGTGCCAGCAGCGCTAATGTACTGACAGGTCCGGGCTACACCTTC
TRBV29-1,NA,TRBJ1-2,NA,CSAGVGQSYGYTF,TGCAGCGCTGGGGTGGGGCAGAGCTATGGCTACACCTTC
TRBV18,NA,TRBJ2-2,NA,CASSSQGTGELFF,TGTGCCAGCTCATCCCAGGGCACCGGGGAGCTGTTTTTT
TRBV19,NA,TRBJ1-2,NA,CASSQTAYYGYTF,TGTGCCAGTAGTCAGACAGCTTACTATGGCTACACCTTC
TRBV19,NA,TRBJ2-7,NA,CASSGFSSGEQYF,TGTGCCAGTTCAGGGTTTTCGTCGGGCGAGCAGTACTTC
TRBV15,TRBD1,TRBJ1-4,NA,CATSRRTDRRAAATNEKLFF,TGTGCCACCAGCAGACGGACGGACAGGAGGGCCGCGGCAACTAATGAAAAACTGTTTTTT
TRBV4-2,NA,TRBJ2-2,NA,CASSERGTTAATGELFF,TGTGCCAGCAGCGAACGAGGAACAACGGCGGCTACCGGGGAGCTGTTTTTT
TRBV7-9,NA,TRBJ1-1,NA,CASSLRGTNTEAFF,TGTGCCAGCAGCTTACGGGGGACGAACACTGAAGCTTTCTTT
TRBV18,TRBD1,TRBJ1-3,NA,CASSLQGEAGNTIYF,TGTGCCAGCTCACTACAGGGGGAAGCTGGAAACACCATATATTTT
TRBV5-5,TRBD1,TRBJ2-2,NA,CASSQGQGAITGELFF,TGTGCCAGCAGCCAGGGACAGGGGGCGATCACCGGGGAGCTGTTTTTT
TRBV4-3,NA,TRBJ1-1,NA,CASSQDSIGTEAFF,TGCGCCAGCAGCCAAGATAGCATCGGTACTGAAGCTTTCTTT
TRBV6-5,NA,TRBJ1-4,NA,CASSYSWANNEKLFF,TGTGCCAGCAGTTACTCGTGGGCCAACAACGAAAAACTGTTTTTT
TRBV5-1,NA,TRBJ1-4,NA,CASSLVPGGSNEKLFF,TGCGCCAGCAGCTTGGTGCCCGGGGGAAGTAATGAAAAACTGTTTTTT
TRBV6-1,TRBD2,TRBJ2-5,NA,CASSEANWTSRRGQETQYF,TGTGCCAGCAGTGAAGCGAACTGGACTAGCCGGAGGGGTCAAGAGACCCAGTACTTC
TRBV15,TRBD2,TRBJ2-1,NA,CATSRSLAGTYNEQFF,TGTGCCACCAGCAGATCACTAGCGGGAACCTACAATGAGCAGTTCTTC
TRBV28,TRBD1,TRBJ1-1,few,CASRGQGGLTEAFF,TGTGCCAGCAGGGGACAGGGTGGGCTCACTGAAGCTTTCTTT
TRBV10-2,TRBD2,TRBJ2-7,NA,CASKTGLAGGSSYEQYF,TGCGCCAGCAAGACGGGACTAGCGGGGGGGAGCTCCTACGAGCAGTACTTC
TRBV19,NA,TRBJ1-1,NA,CASSIRGDRYAFF,TGTGCCAGTAGTATACGGGGCGACAGGTATGCTTTCTTT
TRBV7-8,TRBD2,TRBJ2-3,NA,CASSPSYLAGATDTQYF,TGTGCCAGCAGCCCAAGTTATCTAGCGGGAGCAACAGATACGCAGTATTTT
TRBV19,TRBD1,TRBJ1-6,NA,CASSPRGSSYNSPLHF,TGTGCCAGTAGCCCCAGGGGGAGCTCCTATAATTCACCCCTCCACTTT
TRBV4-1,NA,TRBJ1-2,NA,CASSQNTGSYGYTF,TGCGCCAGCAGCCAAAACACAGGGAGCTATGGCTACACCTTC
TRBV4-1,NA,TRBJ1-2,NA,CASSRMQGSNYGYTF,TGCGCCAGCAGCCGAATGCAGGGGTCTAACTATGGCTACACCTTC
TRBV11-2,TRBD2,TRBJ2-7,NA,CASSYRSLAETYEQYF,TGTGCCAGCAGCTACCGGTCACTAGCGGAAACCTACGAGCAGTACTTC
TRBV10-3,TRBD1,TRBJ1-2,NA,CAISGYAGTGDNYGYTF,TGTGCCATCAGTGGTTACGCCGGGACAGGGGACAACTATGGCTACACCTTC
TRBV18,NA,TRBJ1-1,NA,CASSEGQNVQIKNTEAFF,TGTGCCAGCTCAGAAGGACAGAACGTCCAGATCAAGAACACTGAAGCTTTCTTT
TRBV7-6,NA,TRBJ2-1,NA,CASSTRPGTQDNEQFF,TGTGCCAGCAGCACCCGGCCCGGGACACAAGACAATGAGCAGTTCTTC
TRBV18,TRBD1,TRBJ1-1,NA,CASSPVRYRDRTKNTEAFF,TGTGCCAGCTCACCAGTGCGATACCGGGACAGAACCAAGAACACTGAAGCCTTCTTT
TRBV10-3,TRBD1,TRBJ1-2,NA,CAISADRGRYYGYTF,TGTGCCATCAGTGCAGACAGGGGCCGGTACTATGGCTACACCTTC
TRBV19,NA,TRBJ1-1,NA,CASSPPRENTEAFF,TGTGCCAGTAGTCCGCCTCGGGAGAACACTGAAGCTTTCTTT
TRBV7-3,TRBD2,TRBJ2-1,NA,CASSPHLAGGANEQFF,TGTGCCAGCAGCCCCCATCTAGCGGGGGGGGCCAATGAGCAGTTCTTC
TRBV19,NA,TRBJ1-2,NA,CASSIGQYGYTF,TGTGCCAGTAGTATAGGGCAGTATGGCTACACCTTC
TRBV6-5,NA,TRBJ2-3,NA,CASSYEGGAKTDTQYF,TGTGCCAGCAGTTACGAGGGGGGGGCGAAAACAGATACGCAGTATTTT
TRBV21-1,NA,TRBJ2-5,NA,CASSKAGDLPTGETQYF,TGTGCCAGCAGCAAAGCGGGGGACTTACCAACCGGAGAGACCCAGTACTTC
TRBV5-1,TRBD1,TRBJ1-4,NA,CASSLGGTDEKLFF,TGCGCCAGCAGCTTGGGGGGGACAGATGAAAAACTGTTTTTT
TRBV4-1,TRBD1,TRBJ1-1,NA,CASSATTGGSMNTEAFF,TGCGCCAGCAGCGCAACTACAGGGGGGAGCATGAACACTGAAGCTTTCTTT
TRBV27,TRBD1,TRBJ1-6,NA,CASTLRAGQGSSPLHF,TGTGCCAGCACCCTGAGAGCGGGACAGGGGTCTTCACCCCTCCACTTT
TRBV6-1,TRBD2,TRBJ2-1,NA,CASSEAWGGAYNEQFF,TGTGCCAGCAGTGAAGCGTGGGGAGGGGCGTACAATGAGCAGTTCTTC
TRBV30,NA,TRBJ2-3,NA,CAWRGRVSTDTQYF,TGTGCCTGGAGGGGCAGGGTCAGCACAGATACGCAGTATTTT
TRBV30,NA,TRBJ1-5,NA,CAWSVSGDQPQHF,TGTGCCTGGAGTGTTTCCGGGGATCAGCCCCAGCATTTT
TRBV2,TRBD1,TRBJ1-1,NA,CASSTLRGKQAFF,TGTGCCAGCAGTACCCTCAGGGGGAAGCAAGCTTTCTTT
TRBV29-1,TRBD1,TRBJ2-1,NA,CSVEMGQGVSEQFF,TGCAGCGTTGAAATGGGACAGGGGGTCAGTGAGCAGTTCTTC
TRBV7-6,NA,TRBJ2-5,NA,CASSLVSSGDQETQYF,TGTGCCAGCAGCTTAGTGAGTAGCGGTGACCAAGAGACCCAGTACTTC
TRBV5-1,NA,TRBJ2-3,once,CASSLAIYTDTQYF,TGCGCCAGCAGCTTGGCAATCTACACAGATACGCAGTATTTT
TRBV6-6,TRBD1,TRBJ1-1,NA,CASSPDRGQGMPFF,TGTGCCAGCAGTCCGGACAGGGGGCAGGGAATGCCTTTCTTT
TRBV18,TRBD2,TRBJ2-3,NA,CASSPTPPSGGADTQYF,TGTGCCAGCTCACCAACCCCCCCCAGCGGGGGGGCAGATACGCAGTATTTT
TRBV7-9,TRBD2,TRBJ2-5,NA,CASSTRLASMETQYF,TGTGCCAGCAGCACCCGACTAGCGAGTATGGAGACCCAGTACTTC
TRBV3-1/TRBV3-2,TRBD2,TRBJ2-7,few,CASSLLPGGLTGEQYF,TGTGCCAGCAGCCTCCTCCCGGGGGGGCTAACTGGCGAGCAGTACTTC
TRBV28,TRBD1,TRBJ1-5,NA,CASRNRGPVNQPQHF,TGTGCCAGCCGAAACAGGGGGCCCGTCAATCAGCCCCAGCATTTT
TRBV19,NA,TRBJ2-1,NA,CASSIVTGMVEQFF,TGTGCCAGTAGTATCGTCACAGGGATGGTTGAGCAGTTCTTC
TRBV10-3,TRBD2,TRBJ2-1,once,CAITPGLEENEQFF,TGTGCCATCACCCCGGGACTAGAAGAGAATGAGCAGTTCTTC
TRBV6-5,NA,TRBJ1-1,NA,CASSYSNRAYTEAFF,TGTGCCAGCAGTTACTCGAACAGGGCCTACACTGAAGCTTTCTTT